One sample yielded the 28 T cell receptor beta chains listed below, sequenced in a study of T cell clones after liver transplantation. TCRdb's copy holds only in-frame clones and misses some; the assay was immunoSEQ multiplex PCR. The table includes roughly 51,000 clones, 65% to 80% detected once. The input for sequencing was CD4+ T cells from blood, taken 54 months after liver transplant. The receptors here all came from a human patient who received a liver transplant. Some T cells may be supplied by the graft donor.

The chain couples TRBV6-1 to TRBJ2-3, with TRBD2 matching over 8 bases. Trimming removed 3 bases from V and 1 base from J; junction bases left unmatched: 9. In germline, CDR1 is MNHNS, CDR2 SASEGT. The CDR3 length is 17 residues. The CDR3 here is CASSDRGGGRGTDTQYF. Written as DNA, the CDR3 is TGTGCCAGCAGTGATCGGGGGGGCGGCAGGGGCACAGATACGCAGTATTTT.

In its sample, this clone was seen a few times. CDR3 region: CASSRGPTGLSYEQYF. CDR3 bases: TGTGCCAGTAGTAGGGGACCGACAGGGCTCTCCTACGAGCAGTACTTC. The chain carries TRBV19 and TRBJ2-7; TRBD1 matches 7 bases. This CDR3 is built from 16 residues. Germline V lookup: CDR1 LNHDA, CDR2 SQIVND (reference sequence). Trimming at V came to 4 bases and at J to 0 bases, leaving 9 bases not matched to a gene.

The V call is TRBV28, the J call TRBJ1-2; D is uncertain. The CDR3 covers 14 residues. CDR1 and CDR2 (germline): MDHEN, SYDVKM. Trimming left V 1 base short and J 2 bases short, with 8 bases between. CDR3 nucleotides: TGTGCCAGCAGTTTATCGCAGCTAAACTATGGCTACACCTTC. Residues: CASSLSQLNYGYTF.

The V call is TRBV19, the J call TRBJ1-2; D unresolved. Germline-derived CDR1 and CDR2 are LNHDA and SQIVND (reference sequence). V was clipped by 2 bases and J by 0 bases, with 7 bases between them. The CDR3 is made up of 14 amino acids. CDR3 nucleotides: TGTGCCAGTAGTATAACTCTCTCTAACTATGGCTACACCTTC. Amino acids: CASSITLSNYGYTF.

J is TRBJ1-1 and V is TRBV5-4; no definite D call. There are 15 residues in the CDR3. CDR1 is SGHNT and CDR2 is YYREEE in the germline V gene (reference sequence). Trimming cost V 0 bases and J 4 bases, with 13 bases left between them. CDR3 residues: CASSLEGTPGTEAFF. CDR3 sequence (DNA): TGTGCCAGCAGCTTGGAAGGAACTCCTGGCACTGAAGCTTTCTTT.

The chain employs TRBV19 and TRBJ1-1, with D uncertain. This CDR3 contains 18 residues. Looked up from germline, CDR1 is LNHDA and CDR2 is SQIVND (reference sequence). V was pared by 0 bases and J by 0 bases, with 17 bases between. CDR3 sequence (DNA): TGTGCCAGTAGTATAGACCCACTGCGGATGAAAATGAACACTGAAGCTTTCTTT. Translation: CASSIDPLRMKMNTEAFF. Variable domain in full (rest from reference TRBV19 and TRBJ1-1): DGGITQSPKYLFRKEGQNVTLSCEQNLNHDAMYWYRQDPGQGLRLIYYSQIVNDFQKGDIAEGYSVSREKKESFPLTVTSAQKNPTAFYLCASSIDPLRMKMNTEAFFGQGTRLTVV.

V usage is TRBV18 and J usage is TRBJ2-7; D might be TRBD1 or TRBD2, each matching 5 bases. Germline assignment: CDR1 KGHSH and CDR2 LQKENI. Trimming stripped 8 bases from V and 3 bases from J, with 20 bases between. The length of the CDR3 is 15 residues. The DNA for the CDR3 is TGTGCCAGCCAAGAAGGAGAGGGGTTCCACTACGAGCAGTACTTC. Translated: CASQEGEGFHYEQYF.

This clone has a single count. The rearrangement uses TRBV10-1 and TRBJ1-1; D is unresolved. The CDR3 runs 13 residues. Per the germline V gene, CDR1 is WNHNN and CDR2 is SYGVQD (reference sequence). Deletions cut 3 bases from V and 7 bases from J, with 12 bases between. The CDR3 bases are TGCGCCAGCAGTGACCGTTCCGCAAGTGAAGCTTTCTTT. This gives the protein CASSDRSASEAFF.

The chain combines TRBV19 with TRBJ1-5, with 9 bases lining up with TRBD1. Germline V gives CDR1 LNHDA, CDR2 SQIVND (reference sequence). The CDR3 is 16 amino acids. With 6 bases clipped from V and 6 bases from J, the junction kept 12 bases outside the gene matches. The CDR3 DNA is TGTGCCAGTAGCGCGGGACAGGGAGTTCGCGCTCAGCCCCAGCATTTT. It translates to CASSAGQGVRAQPQHF.

This clone appeared a few times. The V call is TRBV19, the J call TRBJ2-5; perhaps TRBD1 as D (6 bases). The CDR3 runs 13 residues. Looked up from germline, CDR1 is LNHDA and CDR2 is SQIVND (reference sequence). The V and J ends lost 8 bases and 0 bases respectively, with 10 bases between them. CDR3 sequence (DNA): TGTGCCAGTTCAGGACAGCACCAAGAGACCCAGTACTTC. Its translation: CASSGQHQETQYF.

This chain joins TRBV28 and TRBJ1-3; D not resolved. In germline, CDR1 is MDHEN, CDR2 SYDVKM. This CDR3 spans 15 amino acids. V shed 5 bases and J shed 7 bases, with 18 bases lying between them. CDR3 residues: CASSPLDVDGNTIYF. The CDR3 DNA follows: TGTGCCAGCAGTCCCCTCGACGTGGACGGTAACACCATATATTTT.

The chain combines TRBV30 with TRBJ1-6; a weak D match, TRBD1 (6 bases). The germline V gene encodes CDR1 GTSNPN and CDR2 SVGIG (reference sequence). V was shortened by 0 bases and J by 10 bases, with 10 bases between the two germline ends. This CDR3 has 13 residues. The CDR3 DNA reads TGTGCCTGGAGTGTAACAGGGCAATCACCCCTCCACTTT. Translation gives CAWSVTGQSPLHF.

At least ten counts were recorded for this clone. The rearrangement joins TRBV21-1 to TRBJ1-6; the D call TRBD1 from the table was never checked on the DNA. TRBV21-1 is noted as a pseudogene. The CDR3 covers 13 residues. The CDR3 protein is CASSLRTDSPLHF. The CDR3 nucleotides are TGTGCCAGCAGCTTGAGGACAGATTCACCCCTCCACTTT.

The chain has TRBV5-1 and TRBJ1-4; 9 bases are a match to TRBD1. There are 17 residues in the CDR3. J lost 4 bases, V lost 0 bases, and 7 bases had no gene match. The V gene's germline CDR1 is SGHRS and CDR2 YFSETQ. The CDR3 loop is CASSLDLLTGGNEKLFF. DNA of the CDR3: TGCGCCAGCAGCTTGGACCTCCTGACAGGGGGTAATGAAAAACTGTTTTTT.

With regard to this clone: A junction boundary mismatches the germline segment, possibly from a read error. The rearrangement joins TRBV6-6 to TRBJ2-5; tentatively, D is TRBD1 (5 bases). The germline gives CDR1 MNHNY, CDR2 SVGAGI (reference sequence). The CDR3 consists of 16 residues. The CDR3 DNA follows: TGTGTCAGCAGTTACGCGCAGGGTGGATCCCAAGAGACCCAGTACTTC. Protein sequence: CVSSYAQGGSQETQYF.

Only a few counts were recorded for this clone. This sequence joins TRBV9 and TRBJ1-2; D is unclear. The V gene lost 0 bases and the J gene lost 4 bases, with 7 bases spanning the gap. The V gene's germline CDR1 is SGDLS and CDR2 YYNGEE. CDR3 length: 13 amino acids. CDR3 loop: CASSVVESYGYTF. CDR3 bases: TGTGCCAGCAGCGTAGTGGAGAGCTATGGCTACACCTTC.

This clone was picked up one time. The J gene is TRBJ2-7, the V gene TRBV21-1. TRBV21-1 is a known pseudogene. CDR3 length: 14 amino acids. The CDR3 region has the DNA TGTGCCAGCAGCAAACTCCAGGGAGCCTACGAGCAGTACTTC. Translation: CASSKLQGAYEQYF.

The V and J genes are TRBV10-1 and TRBJ1-1, with D possibly being TRBD1 (5 bases). CDR3 length: 15 amino acids. Germline loops: CDR1 WNHNN, CDR2 SYGVQD (reference sequence). The V gene lost 0 bases and the J gene lost 7 bases, with 15 bases spanning the gap. The CDR3 region is CASSESGAGSIEAFF. For the CDR3, the DNA is TGCGCCAGCAGTGAGTCCGGGGCAGGCTCCATTGAAGCTTTCTTT.

CDR3 DNA sequence: TGTGCCAGCAGTGAGGAGGTCCTACGCCACTTT. Its protein product is CASSEEVLRHF. The chain combines TRBV6-5 with TRBJ1-6; D unclear. V was trimmed by 5 bases and J by 18 bases, leaving 14 bases between them. The CDR3 is made up of 11 amino acids. Germline V CDR1 and CDR2: MNHEY, SVGAGI.

The chain employs TRBV28 and TRBJ1-6; 11 bases agree with TRBD1. CDR3 length: 17 amino acids. With V trimmed by 4 bases and J by 6 bases, 8 bases remained unmatched. The germline V gene encodes CDR1 MDHEN and CDR2 SYDVKM. The CDR3 is CASSWGGTGGINSPLHF. CDR3 coding DNA: TGTGCCAGCAGTTGGGGTGGGACAGGGGGTATTAATTCACCCCTCCACTTT.

This clone appeared a single time. The gene calls are TRBV5-1 and TRBJ2-3; the match to TRBD2 covers 8 bases. The germline gives CDR1 SGHRS, CDR2 YFSETQ. The junction had 16 bases not matched to a gene; V was cut back by 4 bases and J by 6 bases. This CDR3 comprises 17 residues. The CDR3 loop is CASSPTRRSGGADTQYF. The CDR3 bases are TGCGCCAGCAGCCCGACGCGCCGGAGCGGGGGCGCGGATACGCAGTATTTT.

The rearrangement uses TRBV18 and TRBJ2-1, with D tentatively TRBD1 (5 bases). CDR3 length: 14 amino acids. Germline V gives CDR1 KGHSH, CDR2 LQKENI. With 3 bases removed from V and 5 bases from J, the gap between germline ends came to 11 bases. CDR3 sequence reads: CASSPRSRDNEQFF. In DNA form, the CDR3 reads TGTGCCAGCTCACCCCGCTCCAGGGACAATGAGCAGTTCTTC.

This clone was detected once. The chain joins TRBV10-3 to TRBJ1-1, with D perhaps matching TRBD1 (6 bases). Between the trimmed V and J ends, which lost 6 bases and 6 bases, there was a span of 14 bases. The CDR3 is 13 residues long. The germline CDR1 and CDR2 sequences are ENHRY and SYGVKD. The CDR3: CAIRGAPGAEAFF. In DNA form, the CDR3 reads TGTGCCATCAGGGGGGCCCCCGGGGCTGAAGCTTTCTTT.

The chain is built from TRBV7-9 and TRBJ2-2; no clear D. The CDR3 is 15 amino acids. V lost 3 bases, J lost 7 bases, and 15 bases lay in between. CDR1 is SEHNR and CDR2 is FQNEAQ in the germline V gene (reference sequence). DNA for the CDR3: TGTGCCAGCAGCTTGGCTTCTCAGGTCGACGGGGAGCTGTTTTTT. Residues: CASSLASQVDGELFF.

The chain combines TRBV5-1 with TRBJ2-7, with D tentatively TRBD1 (5 bases). The CDR3 length is 14 residues. Trimming removed 1 base from V and 1 base from J, with 9 bases in between. The germline CDR1 and CDR2 sequences are SGHRS and YFSETQ. CDR3 nucleotide sequence: TGCGCCAGCAGCTTGATAGCAGGGTCCTACGAGCAGTACTTC. It yields the protein CASSLIAGSYEQYF. The full variable domain, with the rest looked up from reference TRBV5-1 and TRBJ2-7, is KAGVTQTPRYLIKTRGQQVTLSCSPISGHRSVSWYQQTPGQGLQFLFEYFSETQRNKGNFPGRFSGRQFSNSRSEMNVSTLELGDSALYLCASSLIAGSYEQYFGPGTRLTVT.

The genes are TRBV19 and TRBJ1-1; TRBD1 aligns across 12 bases. Germline CDR1 reads LNHDA; CDR2 reads SQIVND (reference sequence). Losses at the gene ends were 7 bases for V and 4 bases for J; bases not matched to a gene: 7. The CDR3 loop spans 15 amino acids. The CDR3 reads CASTMGQGASTEAFF. As DNA, the CDR3 is TGTGCCAGTACCATGGGACAGGGGGCATCCACTGAAGCTTTCTTT.

The V call is TRBV7-9, the J call TRBJ1-1; TRBD1 matches 9 bases. CDR1 is SEHNR, CDR2 FQNEAQ, per germline (reference sequence). This CDR3 region has 18 residues. V gave up 3 bases and J gave up 1 base; unmatched junction bases: 12. This CDR3 is CASSFPQGQGAGNTEAFF. CDR3 coding DNA: TGTGCCAGCAGCTTTCCCCAGGGACAGGGAGCGGGGAACACTGAAGCTTTCTTT.

This sequence joins TRBV6-6 and TRBJ2-7; D is ambiguous. V lost 7 bases to trimming and J lost 7 bases, with 14 bases between them. The CDR3 extends over 12 amino acids. Germline CDR1 is MNHNY and CDR2 is SVGAGI (reference sequence). The CDR3 spells CASKRFAKEQYF. CDR3 sequence (DNA): TGTGCCAGCAAACGTTTCGCGAAAGAGCAGTACTTC.